This paragraph covers one T cell receptor (beta chain) sequence. The data were taken from a study of blood T cell repertoires in COVID-19. Whole-study context: Samples came from the United States, Italy and Spain, spanning acute and convalescent COVID-19.

CDR3 length: 13 residues. Germline V gives CDR1 MDHEN, CDR2 SYDVKM. V was trimmed by 3 bases and J by 6 bases, leaving 9 bases between them. Per the original methods: By means of reference gene primer amplification, nucleated cell counts were estimated. TCRdb's table, derived via immunoSEQ multiplex PCR, lists solely in-frame clones and lacks some. D and trimming come from the DNA, and the V and J calls and clone size come from that table. The repertoire holds 50,000 to 70,000 clones, about 85% seen once, with roughly 8.8% in the top ten. The chain has TRBV28 and TRBJ1-5; D unresolved. The receptor was derived from a woman in her seventies with active COVID-19. The sample taken for sequencing was peripheral blood. CDR3 region: CASSFFGFQPQHF. CDR3 DNA: TGTGCCAGCAGTTTTTTCGGGTTTCAGCCCCAGCATTTT.